Following are 23 T cell receptor beta chains from one sample sequenced in a study of beta chain features in type 1 diabetes. The authors reverse transcribed all of the isolated RNA, so sequencing captured expressed TCRB transcripts. Some clones are missing from TCRdb's copy, which holds only in-frame ones; the method was immunoSEQ multiplex PCR. This sample yields about 360,000 clones, of which around 13% are seen a single time; approximately 0.015% belongs to the top ten. Sample: naive CD4+ T cells from blood. These receptors all stem from a man younger than 30 in good health.

This clone has only a few counts. Sequence at one end of the junction differs from germline and may be a read error. This sequence joins TRBV11-2 and TRBJ2-7, with 8 bases fitting TRBD1. In germline, CDR1 is SGHAT, CDR2 FQNNGV. The length of the CDR3 is 12 residues. CDR3 residues: CASSSIRQGSFF. In nucleotides, the CDR3 is TGTGCCAGCAGCTCGATCCGACAGGGGTCGTTCTTC. The complete variable domain, with remaining parts taken from reference TRBV11-2 and TRBJ2-7, reads EAGVAQSPRYKIIEKRQSVAFWCNPISGHATLYWYQQILGQGPKLLIQFQNNGVVDDSQLPKDRFSAERLKGVDSTLKIQPAKLEDSAVYLCASSSIRQGSFFGPGTRLTVT.

This clone was recorded a few times. This sequence joins TRBV2 and TRBJ1-5; 7 nucleotides match TRBD1. Germline V gives CDR1 SNHLY, CDR2 FYNNEI. The CDR3 consists of 14 residues. Losses at the gene ends were 4 bases for V and 7 bases for J; bases not matched to a gene: 7. The CDR3 is CASSVEGARQPQHF. For the CDR3, the DNA is TGTGCCAGCAGTGTCGAGGGGGCACGACAGCCCCAGCATTTT.

This clone was seen a few times. The chain employs TRBV9 and TRBJ2-7, with a possible D match to TRBD1 (6 bases). Germline V gene data show CDR1 as SGDLS and CDR2 as YYNGEE. The V end lost 4 bases, the J end lost 4 bases, and 15 bases lay between the germline ends. The CDR3 length is 14 residues. The CDR3 reads CASSPGQTGYEQYF. In DNA, the CDR3 is TGTGCCAGCAGCCCCGGACAGACGGGGTACGAGCAGTACTTC.

This clone appeared a few times. The gene calls are TRBV9 and TRBJ1-4, with 8 bases lining up with TRBD1. There are 14 residues in the CDR3. CDR1 SGDLS and CDR2 YYNGEE come from the germline V gene. Germline trimming cut 3 bases from V and 9 bases from J; bases unmatched to any gene: 7. CDR3 bases: TGTGCCAGCAGCGCGACAGGGGCAGGGCAAAAACTGTTTTTT. It translates to CASSATGAGQKLFF. The whole variable domain, remainder taken from reference TRBV9 and TRBJ1-4, is DSGVTQTPKHLITATGQRVTLRCSPRSGDLSVYWYQQSLDQGLQFLIQYYNGEERAKGNILERFSAQQFPDLHSELNLSSLELGDSALYFCASSATGAGQKLFFGSGTQLSVL.

This chain links TRBV5-8 with TRBJ2-7; TRBD1 matches 9 bases. The CDR3 loop spans 11 amino acids. With V trimmed by 10 bases and J by 5 bases, 4 bases remained unmatched. Germline V gene lookup returns CDR1 SGHTS and CDR2 YDEGEE. The CDR3 reads CAGQGYDEQYF. In DNA form, the CDR3 reads TGTGCCGGACAGGGGTACGACGAGCAGTACTTC.

The chain has TRBV4-3 and TRBJ2-3, with a weak D call TRBD2 (6 bases). The germline V gene has CDR1 LGHNA and CDR2 YSLEER. The germline V and J ends were trimmed by 0 bases and 6 bases, with 16 bases remaining between them. The CDR3 extends over 16 amino acids. The CDR3, as DNA: TGCGCCAGCAGCCAAGATCATGGCAGACTAGTTGATACGCAGTATTTT. Encoded protein: CASSQDHGRLVDTQYF.

The DNA of the CDR3 is TGTGCCAGCCCACCGGGACTAACTTACAATGAGCAGTTCTTC. Translated: CASPPGLTYNEQFF. This chain links TRBV2 with TRBJ2-1; 7 bases are shared with TRBD2. The CDR3 consists of 14 residues. Trimming at V came to 8 bases and at J to 4 bases, leaving 8 bases not matched to a gene. Germline V lookup: CDR1 SNHLY, CDR2 FYNNEI. Looking up the rest from reference TRBV2 and TRBJ2-1 gives the full variable domain: EPEVTQTPSHQVTQMGQEVILRCVPISNHLYFYWYRQILGQKVEFLVSFYNNEISEKSEIFDDQFSVERPDGSNFTLKIRSTKLEDSAMYFCASPPGLTYNEQFFGPGTRLTVL.

This clone was seen a handful of times. The chain employs TRBV14 and TRBJ2-7; no clear D gene. This CDR3 is 16 amino acids long. Germline V gene sequence: CDR1 SGHDN, CDR2 FVKESK. The germline V and J ends were trimmed by 2 bases and 2 bases, with 16 bases remaining between them. This chain's CDR3 is CASSQSPAAATYEQYF. The CDR3 bases are TGTGCCAGCAGCCAAAGCCCCGCGGCAGCAACCTACGAGCAGTACTTC. Full variable domain (missing parts from reference TRBV14 and TRBJ2-7): EAGVTQFPSHSVIEKGQTVTLRCDPISGHDNLYWYRRVMGKEIKFLLHFVKESKQDESGMPNNRFLAERTGGTYSTLKVQPAELEDSGVYFCASSQSPAAATYEQYFGPGTRLTVT.

This chain links TRBV19 with TRBJ2-3; TRBD2 is a possible D gene (5 bases). Trimming shortened V by 7 bases and J by 4 bases, and 15 bases separated the two germline ends. Germline V gene lookup returns CDR1 LNHDA and CDR2 SQIVND (reference sequence). CDR3 length: 14 residues. CDR3 residues: CASMVRESPDTQYF. The CDR3, as DNA: TGTGCCAGTATGGTACGGGAAAGCCCAGATACGCAGTATTTT.

This clone was picked up many times. This chain joins TRBV7-9 and TRBJ2-6; unclear D gene. Between the trimmed V and J ends, which lost 2 bases and 4 bases, there was a span of 9 bases. Germline-derived CDR1 and CDR2 are SEHNR and FQNEAQ (reference sequence). The CDR3 sequence is 15 residues long. The CDR3 DNA reads as TGTGCCAGCAGCTTAAGCCTGTCCGGGGCCAACGTCCTGACTTTC. Amino acid sequence: CASSLSLSGANVLTF.

This clone was recorded a few times. This chain uses TRBV9 with TRBJ2-3; 13 nucleotides match TRBD2. This CDR3 is 18 amino acids long. Germline V gives CDR1 SGDLS, CDR2 YYNGEE. Trimming took 4 bases from V and 2 from J; bases not matched to a gene: 10. CDR3 DNA sequence: TGTGCCAGCAGCCCCCGGACTAGCGGGGGTTCCTACACAGATACGCAGTATTTT. Protein sequence: CASSPRTSGGSYTDTQYF.

The rearrangement links TRBV6-1 to TRBJ2-5; no clear D. CDR3 length equals 12 residues. The V end was cut by 3 bases, the J end by 5 bases, with 7 bases between. Germline lookup yields CDR1 MNHNS and CDR2 SASEGT. The CDR3 loop reads CASSEERETQYF. In nucleotides, the CDR3 is TGTGCCAGCAGTGAGGAGAGGGAGACCCAGTACTTC.

CDR3: CASSPGQGAISPLHF. In DNA form, the CDR3 reads TGCGCCAGCAGCCCAGGACAGGGGGCAATCTCACCCCTCCACTTT. The rearrangement uses TRBV4-1 and TRBJ1-6; 11 positions agree with TRBD1. The length of the CDR3 is 15 residues. CDR1 MGHRA and CDR2 YSYEKL come from the germline V gene. Unmatched junction bases numbered 6, after V lost 4 bases and J lost 10 bases.

This clone was counted between two and nine times. Other DNA sequences within the sample encode an identical CDR3. The rearrangement uses TRBV18 and TRBJ2-3; possible D gene TRBD2, 5 bases. Trimming removed 3 bases at V and 6 bases at J, with 13 bases between. CDR1 and CDR2 from the germline V gene are KGHSH and LQKENI. CDR3 length equals 14 residues. CDR3: CASSPRTSADTQYF. CDR3 sequence (DNA): TGTGCCAGCTCACCTCGTACTAGTGCGGATACGCAGTATTTT.

The sample holds a few counts of this clone. The rearrangement links TRBV6-6 to TRBJ1-1; D gene ambiguous. The CDR3 contains 14 residues. CDR1 is MNHNY and CDR2 is SVGAGI in the germline V gene (reference sequence). The ends were cut back, 7 bases at V and 0 bases at J, with 12 bases in the middle. As DNA, the CDR3 is TGTGCCAGCACCCGCGGAGTTATGAACACTGAAGCTTTCTTT. Residues: CASTRGVMNTEAFF.

In its sample, this clone was seen a few times. This rearrangement joins TRBV5-4 to TRBJ2-1; D is perhaps TRBD1 (6 bases). This CDR3 contains 15 residues. V was shortened by 6 bases and J by 1 base, with 14 bases between the two germline ends. Germline CDR1 and CDR2: SGHNT and YYREEE (reference sequence). CDR3 amino acids: CASNPQGSSYNEQFF. The CDR3 nucleotides are TGTGCCAGCAACCCCCAGGGGTCATCCTACAATGAGCAGTTCTTC.

This clone was observed a few times. This sequence joins TRBV4-3 and TRBJ2-5, with 8 bases fitting TRBD1. CDR3 length: 13 amino acids. Germline trimming cut 3 bases from V and 5 bases from J; bases unmatched to any gene: 2. The germline gives CDR1 LGHNA, CDR2 YSLEER. The CDR3 is CASSQDRVETQYF. The CDR3 nucleotides read TGCGCCAGCAGCCAGGACAGGGTTGAGACCCAGTACTTC.

The rearrangement uses TRBV12-5 and TRBJ2-1; 10 bases are shared with TRBD2. The CDR3 has 15 residues. CDR1 is LGHNT, CDR2 FRNRAP, per germline. Trimming removed 7 bases from V and 4 bases from J; junction bases left unmatched: 7. Written as DNA, the CDR3 is TGTGCTAGTGCCCCAGGGACTAGCGAGTACAATGAGCAGTTCTTC. Amino acids: CASAPGTSEYNEQFF.

The rearrangement joins TRBV5-5 to TRBJ2-5; the match to TRBD1 covers 7 bases. J gave up 0 bases and V 4 bases, and 6 bases lay outside the gene matches. Germline CDR1 reads SGHKS; CDR2 reads YYEKEE (reference sequence). This CDR3 spans 15 amino acids. The CDR3 sequence is CASSPRDRYQETQYF. CDR3 nucleotides: TGTGCCAGCAGCCCCCGGGACAGATACCAAGAGACCCAGTACTTC. Filled out from reference TRBV5-5 and TRBJ2-5, the complete variable domain reads DAGVTQSPTHLIKTRGQQVTLRCSPISGHKSVSWYQQVLGQGPQFIFQYYEKEERGRGNFPDRFSARQFPNYSSELNVNALLLGDSALYLCASSPRDRYQETQYFGPGTRLLVL.

This chain uses TRBV9 with TRBJ2-7; D perhaps matches TRBD1 (6 bases). V shed 4 bases and J shed 3 bases, with 11 bases lying between them. Germline-derived CDR1 and CDR2 are SGDLS and YYNGEE. CDR3 length: 13 amino acids. As DNA, the CDR3 is TGTGCCAGCAGCATCAGGGGTGGCTACGAGCAGTACTTC. Its translation: CASSIRGGYEQYF.

This rearrangement joins TRBV5-4 to TRBJ2-7; 7 nucleotides agree with TRBD1. Trimming removed 2 bases from V and 5 bases from J; junction bases left unmatched: 7. This CDR3 comprises 14 residues. Germline CDR1 is SGHNT and CDR2 is YYREEE (reference sequence). CDR3 sequence reads: CASSFPDRANEQYF. Here the CDR3 DNA reads TGTGCCAGCAGCTTCCCAGACAGGGCCAACGAGCAGTACTTC.

This chain links TRBV18 with TRBJ1-4; D may be TRBD1 (6 bases). The CDR3 runs to 17 residues. Germline V gene sequence: CDR1 KGHSH, CDR2 LQKENI. The ends were cut back, 0 bases at V and 3 bases at J, with 14 bases in the middle. The chain's CDR3 is CASSPPNRGSANEKLFF. The CDR3 coding sequence is TGTGCCAGCTCACCACCTAATAGGGGGTCAGCTAATGAAAAACTGTTTTTT.

This clone was observed a few times. The V and J genes are TRBV4-3 and TRBJ2-3, with TRBD2 matching over 9 bases. The CDR3 spans 15 residues. Germline V CDR1 and CDR2: LGHNA, YSLEER. V shed 2 bases, J shed 1 base, and the junction held 1 base outside the gene matches. The CDR3 reads CASSQRLAGTDTQYF. In nucleotides, the CDR3 is TGCGCCAGCAGCCAAAGACTAGCGGGCACAGATACGCAGTATTTT.